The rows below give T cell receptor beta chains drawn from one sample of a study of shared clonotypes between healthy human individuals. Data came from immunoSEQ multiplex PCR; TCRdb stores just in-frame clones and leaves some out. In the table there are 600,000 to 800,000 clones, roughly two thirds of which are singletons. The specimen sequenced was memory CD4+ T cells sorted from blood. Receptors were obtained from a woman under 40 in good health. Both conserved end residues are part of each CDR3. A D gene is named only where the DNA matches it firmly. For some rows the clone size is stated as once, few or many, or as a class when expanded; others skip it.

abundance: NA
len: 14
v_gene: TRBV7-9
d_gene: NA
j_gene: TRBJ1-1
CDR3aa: CASSQDSGYTEAFF
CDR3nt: TGTGCCAGCAGTCAGGACTCCGGGTACACTGAAGCTTTCTTT

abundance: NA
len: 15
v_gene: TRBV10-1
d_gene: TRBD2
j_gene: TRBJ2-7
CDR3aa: CASSETSGTPYEQYF
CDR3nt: TGCGCCAGCAGTGAAACTAGCGGGACCCCCTACGAGCAGTACTTC

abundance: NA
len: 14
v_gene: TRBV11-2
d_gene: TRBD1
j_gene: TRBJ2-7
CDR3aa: CASSDDRGPYEQYF
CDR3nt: TGTGCCAGCAGCGATGACAGGGGCCCCTACGAGCAGTACTTC

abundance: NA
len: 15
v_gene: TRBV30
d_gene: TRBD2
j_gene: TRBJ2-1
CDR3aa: CAWIQAGVQYNEQFF
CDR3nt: TGTGCCTGGATTCAAGCGGGAGTTCAATACAATGAGCAGTTCTTC

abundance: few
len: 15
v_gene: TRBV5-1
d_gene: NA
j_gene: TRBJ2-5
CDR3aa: CASSSGNRGQETQYF
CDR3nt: TGCGCCAGCAGCTCAGGGAATCGGGGCCAAGAGACCCAGTACTTC

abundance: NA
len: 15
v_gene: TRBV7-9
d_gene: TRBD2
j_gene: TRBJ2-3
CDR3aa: CASSLVIAGVDTQYF
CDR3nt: TGTGCCAGCAGCTTAGTAATCGCGGGAGTAGATACGCAGTATTTT

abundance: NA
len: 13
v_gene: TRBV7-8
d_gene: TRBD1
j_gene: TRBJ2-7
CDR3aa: CASSRDRVYEQYF
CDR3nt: TGTGCCAGCAGCCGGGACAGGGTCTACGAGCAGTACTTC

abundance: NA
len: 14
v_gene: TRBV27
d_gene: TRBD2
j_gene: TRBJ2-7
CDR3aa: CASRTSGNSYEQYF
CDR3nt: TGTGCCAGCAGGACTAGCGGGAACTCCTACGAGCAGTACTTC

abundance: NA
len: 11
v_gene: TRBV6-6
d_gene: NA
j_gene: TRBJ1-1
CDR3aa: CASSLVYEAFF
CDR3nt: TGTGCCAGCAGCTTGGTCTATGAAGCTTTCTTT

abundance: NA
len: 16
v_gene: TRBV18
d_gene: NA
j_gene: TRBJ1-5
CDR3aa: CASSLSSDRLGGPQHF
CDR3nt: TGTGCCAGCTCACTTTCTTCCGACAGGCTGGGAGGGCCCCAGCATTTT

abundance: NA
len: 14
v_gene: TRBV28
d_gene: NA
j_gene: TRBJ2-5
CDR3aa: CASTVHGTQETQYF
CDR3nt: TGTGCCAGCACTGTTCACGGGACCCAAGAGACCCAGTACTTC

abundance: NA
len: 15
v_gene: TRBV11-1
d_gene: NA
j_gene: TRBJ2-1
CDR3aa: CASAMGLALYNEQFF
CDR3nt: TGTGCCAGCGCCATGGGTCTAGCGCTTTACAATGAGCAGTTCTTC

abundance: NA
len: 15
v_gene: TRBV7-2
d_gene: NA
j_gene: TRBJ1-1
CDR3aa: CASSQKEGWDTEAFF
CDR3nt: TGTGCCAGCAGCCAAAAGGAGGGGTGGGACACTGAAGCTTTCTTT

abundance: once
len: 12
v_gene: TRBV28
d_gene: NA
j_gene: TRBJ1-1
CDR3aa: CASTLTGTEAFF
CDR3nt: TGTGCCAGCACCTTGACAGGTACTGAAGCTTTCTTT

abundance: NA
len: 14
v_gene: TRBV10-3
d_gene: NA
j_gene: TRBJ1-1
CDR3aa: CAISEGDVSTEAFF
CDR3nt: TGTGCCATCAGTGAGGGGGATGTTAGCACTGAAGCTTTCTTT

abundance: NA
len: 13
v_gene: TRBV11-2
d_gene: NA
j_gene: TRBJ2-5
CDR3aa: CASSPALRETQYF
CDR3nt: TGTGCCAGCAGCCCCGCCCTAAGGGAGACCCAGTACTTC

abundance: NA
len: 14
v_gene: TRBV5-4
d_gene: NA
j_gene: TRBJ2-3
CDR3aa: CASSLLLGTDTQYF
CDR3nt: TGTGCCAGCAGCCTACTACTAGGGACAGATACGCAGTATTTT